This entry describes one T cell receptor (beta chain). Its antigen remains unknown. The CDR3 is 14 residues long. Trimming took 0 bases from V and 3 from J, leaving 7 bases between them. The V gene's germline CDR1 is SGHKS and CDR2 YYEKEE (reference sequence). Method: immunoSEQ multiplex PCR; TCRdb's copy keeps in-frame clones and lacks some. The sample lists approximately 70,000 clones; 80% to 90% were seen once. The data were taken from a study of T cell responses to AZD1222 COVID-19 vaccine. In the study overall: Analyses pooled second doses at about 4 or about 12 weeks.

Whole-study findings and limits: White British ancestry dominated among donors, who included more females, and clonal diversity was possibly underestimated. After two AZD1222 doses, spike-specific TCR breadth and depth rose versus day 0. Spike was spanned by vaccine-associated CD4 TCRs, which were dominant at 160-218 and 743-854.

This sample comprised peripheral blood, obtained on day 0 of AZD1222 vaccination. The chain has TRBV5-5 and TRBJ2-1, with unresolved D. The clonotype originates from an adult in good health. The CDR3 DNA sequence: TGTGCCAGCAGCTTGGGGCAGGTCTACAATGAGCAGTTCTTC. Translated, it gives CASSLGQVYNEQFF.